Following are 2 T cell receptor beta chains from one sample sequenced in a study of PD-L1 blockade in urothelial cancer. Using immunoSEQ multiplex PCR, the repertoire was profiled, and TCRdb retains in-frame clones only, with some absent. The sample yields about 36,000 clones, approximately 34% seen once. The sequencing used tumor tissue, collected before atezolizumab (anti-PD-L1) treatment. The receptors were sampled from a man aged 60 to 69 with urothelial cancer.

The genes are TRBV27 and TRBJ1-3; a weak D match, TRBD1 (5 bases). Germline-derived CDR1 and CDR2 are MNHEY and SMNVEV (reference sequence). V was clipped by 2 bases and J by 3 bases, with 14 bases between them. The CDR3 has 16 residues. CDR3 in amino acids: CASSLVGQGSGNTIYF. In DNA form, the CDR3 reads TGTGCCAGCAGTTTAGTAGGCCAGGGTAGTGGAAACACCATATATTTT.

This clone was recorded only once. The V gene is TRBV29-1, the J gene TRBJ2-7; 9 bases fit TRBD1. The CDR3 loop spans 15 amino acids. Germline V gene sequence: CDR1 SQVTM, CDR2 ANQGSEA. V gave up 4 bases and J gave up 1 base; unmatched junction bases: 8. CDR3 bases: TGCAGCGTTGCTGGAGGGACAGGGCAGTCCTACGAGCAGTACTTC. Encoded protein: CSVAGGTGQSYEQYF.